These T cell receptor beta chains were read from a single sample in a study of cytomegalovirus exposure and HLA in healthy donors. TCRdb keeps only in-frame clones here, not all; method: immunoSEQ multiplex PCR. Here the sample spans under 85,000 clones, 90% to 95% being singletons. Material for sequencing was PBMCs. These receptors originate from a young man in good health and CMV-seropositive. CDR3s include the opening cysteine and the closing phenylalanine or tryptophan. The D gene is left open where the match is weak. A row's size may be missing; if present it is once, few, many or a size class.

j_gene: TRBJ1-2; d_gene: TRBD1; v_gene: TRBV6-6; abundance: NA; CDR3aa: CASIPGQNYGYTF; CDR3nt: TGTGCCAGCATTCCGGGACAGAACTATGGCTACACCTTC
j_gene: TRBJ2-1; d_gene: TRBD2; v_gene: TRBV4-1; abundance: NA; CDR3aa: CASSQDQTSKRNEQFF; CDR3nt: TGCGCCAGCAGCCAAGACCAGACTAGCAAGCGAAATGAGCAGTTCTTC
j_gene: TRBJ2-5; d_gene: NA; v_gene: TRBV27; abundance: once; CDR3aa: CASSFTGDSETQYF; CDR3nt: TGTGCCAGCAGTTTCACGGGGGATTCGGAGACCCAGTACTTC
j_gene: TRBJ2-1; d_gene: TRBD1; v_gene: TRBV5-1; abundance: NA; CDR3aa: CASSPAGTGAFEQFF; CDR3nt: TGCGCCAGCAGCCCGGCCGGGACAGGGGCCTTTGAGCAGTTCTTC
j_gene: TRBJ1-1; d_gene: NA; v_gene: TRBV7-9; abundance: NA; CDR3aa: CASSLASPGATEAFF; CDR3nt: TGTGCCAGCAGCTTAGCTTCGCCTGGGGCCACTGAAGCTTTCTTT
j_gene: TRBJ1-5; d_gene: NA; v_gene: TRBV5-6; abundance: NA; CDR3aa: CASSLSGSNQPQHF; CDR3nt: TGTGCCAGCAGCTTGAGCGGGAGCAATCAGCCCCAGCATTTT
j_gene: TRBJ2-7; d_gene: NA; v_gene: TRBV11-2; abundance: NA; CDR3aa: CASSLRQTAAYEQYF; CDR3nt: TGTGCCAGCAGCTTACGACAGACCGCCGCCTACGAGCAGTACTTC
j_gene: TRBJ2-7; d_gene: NA; v_gene: TRBV10-2; abundance: NA; CDR3aa: CASSETGEWSF; CDR3nt: TGCGCCAGCAGTGAGACAGGAGAATGGTCATTC
j_gene: TRBJ1-3; d_gene: NA; v_gene: TRBV7-9; abundance: NA; CDR3aa: CASSPFSGRTSGNTIYF; CDR3nt: TGTGCCAGCAGCCCGTTTTCCGGGAGGACTTCTGGAAACACCATATATTTT
j_gene: TRBJ2-1; d_gene: TRBD2; v_gene: TRBV15; abundance: NA; CDR3aa: CATSMRLSGTSGEQFF; CDR3nt: TGTGCCACCAGCATGAGATTGTCCGGGACTAGCGGTGAGCAGTTCTTC
j_gene: TRBJ1-2; d_gene: NA; v_gene: TRBV10-3; abundance: NA; CDR3aa: CAISEEGLDYGYTF; CDR3nt: TGTGCCATCAGTGAGGAGGGTTTGGACTATGGCTACACCTTC
j_gene: TRBJ2-7; d_gene: TRBD1; v_gene: TRBV11-3; abundance: NA; CDR3aa: CASSLTGGEQYF; CDR3nt: TGTGCCAGCAGCTTGACAGGGGGTGAGCAGTACTTC
j_gene: TRBJ2-2; d_gene: NA; v_gene: TRBV7-6; abundance: NA; CDR3aa: CASSLYGSRSGELFF; CDR3nt: TGTGCCAGCAGCTTATACGGGAGTCGGAGCGGGGAGCTGTTTTTT
j_gene: TRBJ2-7; d_gene: TRBD2; v_gene: TRBV6-5; abundance: NA; CDR3aa: CASSDGTSGYEQYF; CDR3nt: TGTGCCAGCAGTGACGGGACTAGCGGTTACGAGCAGTACTTC
j_gene: TRBJ2-2; d_gene: NA; v_gene: TRBV5-1; abundance: NA; CDR3aa: CASSLWDFTGELFF; CDR3nt: TGCGCCAGCAGCCTATGGGACTTTACCGGGGAGCTGTTTTTT
j_gene: TRBJ2-3; d_gene: TRBD2; v_gene: TRBV10-2; abundance: NA; CDR3aa: CASSEGPGLETDTQYF; CDR3nt: TGCGCCAGCAGTGAGGGACCGGGACTAGAGACAGATACGCAGTATTTT
j_gene: TRBJ1-1; d_gene: TRBD1; v_gene: TRBV28; abundance: NA; CDR3aa: CASSTGTVEAFF; CDR3nt: TGTGCCAGCAGTACCGGGACAGTAGAAGCTTTCTTT
j_gene: TRBJ2-1; d_gene: TRBD2; v_gene: TRBV19; abundance: NA; CDR3aa: CASSILNKGLATNEQFF; CDR3nt: TGTGCCAGTAGTATACTAAACAAGGGACTAGCGACCAATGAGCAGTTCTTC
j_gene: TRBJ1-2; d_gene: TRBD1; v_gene: TRBV7-9; abundance: once; CDR3aa: CASSSPGAGGHGYTF; CDR3nt: TGTGCCAGCAGCTCCCCGGGGGCAGGGGGCCATGGCTACACCTTC
j_gene: TRBJ1-4; d_gene: NA; v_gene: TRBV5-8; abundance: NA; CDR3aa: CASSGGRGNEKLFF; CDR3nt: TGTGCCAGCAGCGGTGGACGGGGGAATGAAAAACTGTTTTTT
j_gene: TRBJ2-7; d_gene: NA; v_gene: TRBV11-2; abundance: NA; CDR3aa: CASSKRFQGGYEQYF; CDR3nt: TGTGCCAGCAGTAAAAGGTTTCAGGGTGGATACGAGCAGTACTTC
j_gene: TRBJ2-2; d_gene: NA; v_gene: TRBV7-2; abundance: NA; CDR3aa: CASSLGGAGPTGELFF; CDR3nt: TGTGCCAGCAGCTTAGGCGGGGCGGGACCAACCGGGGAGCTGTTTTTT
j_gene: TRBJ2-3; d_gene: TRBD2; v_gene: TRBV29-1; abundance: once; CDR3aa: CSVAWTSGVTDTQYF; CDR3nt: TGCAGCGTTGCCTGGACTAGCGGGGTGACAGATACGCAGTATTTT
j_gene: TRBJ2-6; d_gene: TRBD1; v_gene: TRBV27; abundance: NA; CDR3aa: CASSSEQGLGANVLTF; CDR3nt: TGTGCCAGCAGTTCCGAACAGGGGCTTGGGGCCAACGTCCTGACTTTC
j_gene: TRBJ2-7; d_gene: NA; v_gene: TRBV19; abundance: NA; CDR3aa: CASSLTQSYEQYF; CDR3nt: TGTGCCAGTAGTTTAACCCAGTCCTACGAGCAGTACTTC
j_gene: TRBJ2-7; d_gene: NA; v_gene: TRBV19; abundance: NA; CDR3aa: CASSISLTPGEQYF; CDR3nt: TGTGCCAGTAGTATCTCTCTGACCCCAGGCGAGCAGTACTTC
j_gene: TRBJ1-1; d_gene: NA; v_gene: TRBV4-2; abundance: NA; CDR3aa: CASSQEPSGNTEAFF; CDR3nt: TGTGCCAGCAGCCAAGAGCCCTCAGGGAACACTGAAGCTTTCTTT
j_gene: TRBJ2-7; d_gene: NA; v_gene: TRBV18; abundance: NA; CDR3aa: CASSLEGGEQYF; CDR3nt: TGTGCCAGCTCACTGGAAGGGGGAGAGCAGTACTTC
j_gene: TRBJ1-1; d_gene: TRBD1; v_gene: TRBV28; abundance: NA; CDR3aa: CASSSPGQGASEAFF; CDR3nt: TGTGCCAGCAGTTCCCCCGGACAGGGGGCGAGTGAAGCTTTCTTT
j_gene: TRBJ1-1; d_gene: NA; v_gene: TRBV19; abundance: NA; CDR3aa: CASSIGAVSYTEAFF; CDR3nt: TGTGCCAGTAGTATCGGAGCCGTCTCTTACACTGAAGCTTTCTTT
j_gene: TRBJ2-7; d_gene: NA; v_gene: TRBV5-1; abundance: NA; CDR3aa: CTSSFSSSKIYEQYF; CDR3nt: TGCACCAGCAGCTTTAGCTCCTCGAAGATTTACGAGCAGTACTTC
j_gene: TRBJ2-1; d_gene: NA; v_gene: TRBV29-1; abundance: NA; CDR3aa: CSVGGPFDEQFF; CDR3nt: TGCAGCGTGGGGGGACCATTCGATGAGCAGTTCTTC
j_gene: TRBJ2-5; d_gene: NA; v_gene: TRBV27; abundance: NA; CDR3aa: CASRSDSQETQYF; CDR3nt: TGTGCCAGCAGATCGGACAGTCAAGAGACCCAGTACTTC
j_gene: TRBJ2-1; d_gene: NA; v_gene: TRBV2; abundance: NA; CDR3aa: CASSQNREMANEQFF; CDR3nt: TGTGCCAGCAGCCAAAACAGGGAAATGGCCAATGAGCAGTTCTTC
j_gene: TRBJ2-5; d_gene: NA; v_gene: TRBV10-2; abundance: NA; CDR3aa: CASSEDARQETQYF; CDR3nt: TGCGCCAGCAGTGAAGATGCGCGGCAAGAGACCCAGTACTTC
j_gene: TRBJ1-2; d_gene: NA; v_gene: TRBV27; abundance: NA; CDR3aa: CASSLAGASGGYTF; CDR3nt: TGTGCCAGCAGTTTAGCAGGGGCGTCGGGTGGCTACACCTTC
j_gene: TRBJ2-7; d_gene: TRBD1; v_gene: TRBV28; abundance: once; CDR3aa: CASRVGTGAYEQYF; CDR3nt: TGTGCCAGCAGAGTCGGGACAGGGGCCTACGAGCAGTACTTC
j_gene: TRBJ1-2; d_gene: NA; v_gene: TRBV7-9; abundance: once; CDR3aa: CASSLSREKPAHFGYTF; CDR3nt: TGTGCCAGCAGCCTGAGCCGGGAGAAGCCAGCCCACTTTGGCTACACCTTC
j_gene: TRBJ2-7; d_gene: NA; v_gene: TRBV28; abundance: NA; CDR3aa: CATHHTGTYEQYF; CDR3nt: TGTGCCACACACCACACAGGTACCTACGAGCAGTACTTC
j_gene: TRBJ2-7; d_gene: TRBD1; v_gene: TRBV29-1; abundance: NA; CDR3aa: CSAGDRGTYEQYF; CDR3nt: TGCAGCGCTGGGGACAGGGGGACCTACGAGCAGTACTTC
j_gene: TRBJ2-7; d_gene: NA; v_gene: TRBV25-1; abundance: NA; CDR3aa: CASSEFVVGAEQYF; CDR3nt: TGTGCCAGCAGTGAATTCGTCGTGGGGGCCGAGCAGTACTTC
j_gene: TRBJ2-7; d_gene: NA; v_gene: TRBV6-5; abundance: NA; CDR3aa: CAAGRAGAEQYF; CDR3nt: TGTGCCGCCGGGCGGGCGGGCGCCGAGCAGTACTTC
j_gene: TRBJ2-7; d_gene: NA; v_gene: TRBV6-1; abundance: once; CDR3aa: CASTRTATYEQYF; CDR3nt: TGTGCCAGCACCCGGACAGCTACCTACGAGCAGTACTTC
j_gene: TRBJ1-1; d_gene: TRBD1; v_gene: TRBV10-1; abundance: NA; CDR3aa: CASSAKRTGNTEAFF; CDR3nt: TGCGCCAGCAGTGCTAAGAGGACAGGGAACACTGAAGCTTTCTTT
j_gene: TRBJ2-5; d_gene: TRBD2; v_gene: TRBV30; abundance: NA; CDR3aa: CAWSTSGGGYTQYF; CDR3nt: TGTGCCTGGAGCACCTCCGGGGGGGGGTATACCCAGTACTTC
j_gene: TRBJ1-5; d_gene: TRBD1; v_gene: TRBV11-2; abundance: NA; CDR3aa: CASSPWDREDQPQHF; CDR3nt: TGTGCCAGCAGCCCATGGGACAGGGAGGATCAGCCCCAACATTTT
j_gene: TRBJ2-2; d_gene: TRBD2; v_gene: TRBV9; abundance: NA; CDR3aa: CASSPSGVNTGELFF; CDR3nt: TGTGCCAGCAGCCCTAGCGGAGTGAACACCGGGGAGCTGTTTTTT
j_gene: TRBJ2-1; d_gene: TRBD2; v_gene: TRBV6-5; abundance: NA; CDR3aa: CASSPDGLVTQFF; CDR3nt: TGTGCCAGCAGCCCGGATGGACTAGTGACACAGTTCTTC
j_gene: TRBJ2-3; d_gene: TRBD1; v_gene: TRBV2; abundance: NA; CDR3aa: CASKGQGRDTQYF; CDR3nt: TGTGCCAGCAAGGGACAGGGGAGAGATACGCAGTATTTT